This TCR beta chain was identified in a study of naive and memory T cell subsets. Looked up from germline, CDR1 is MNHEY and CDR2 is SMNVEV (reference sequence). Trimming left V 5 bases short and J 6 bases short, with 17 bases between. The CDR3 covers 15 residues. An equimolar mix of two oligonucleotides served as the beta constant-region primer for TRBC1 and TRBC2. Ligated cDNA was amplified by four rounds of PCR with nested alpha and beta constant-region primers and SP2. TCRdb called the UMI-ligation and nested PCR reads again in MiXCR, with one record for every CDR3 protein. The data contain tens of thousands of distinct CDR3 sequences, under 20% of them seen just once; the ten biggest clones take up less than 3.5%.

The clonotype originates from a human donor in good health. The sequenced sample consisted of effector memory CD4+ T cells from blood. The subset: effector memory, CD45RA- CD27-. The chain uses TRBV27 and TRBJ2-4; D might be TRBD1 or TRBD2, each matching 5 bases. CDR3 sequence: CASSPRNGAGNIQYF. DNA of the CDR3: TGTGCCAGCAGTCCCCGTAACGGGGCCGGAAACATTCAGTACTTC.